This T cell receptor beta chain emerged from a study of identical twins. MiXCR, run by TCRdb on the 5' RACE reads, gives a single entry per CDR3 protein. Among approximately 670,000 distinct CDR3 sequences listed, around 6% were seen once. Findings of the study overall: There were fewer insertions in abundant cord blood beta clonotypes, but memory repertoires showed no such pattern. Findings came from cross-sectional statistics, without long-term follow-up of donors. Partial confounding of zero-insertion analyses by invariant MAIT and iNKT cells was possible.

This clonotype appeared a few times. Its specificity is not known. This CDR3 region has 13 residues. V gave up 8 bases and J gave up 3 bases, with 14 bases separating them. The specimen was naive T cells sorted from blood. The sequence came from a man younger than 35 in good health. The rearrangement uses TRBV12-3 or TRBV12-4 and TRBJ2-7, with D possibly being TRBD1 (7 bases). The CDR3 spells CASGRGVGYEQYV. The DNA of the CDR3 is TGTGCCAGCGGCAGGGGGGTAGGCTACGAGCAGTACGTC.